This T cell receptor (beta chain) was sequenced during a study of T cell changes during pregnancy in multiple sclerosis. Some clones are missing from TCRdb's copy, which holds only in-frame ones; the method was immunoSEQ multiplex PCR. The sample includes about 68,000 clones, about nine tenths of them seen just once. CDR1 is MNHEY and CDR2 is SVGAGI in the germline V gene. V gave up 0 bases and J gave up 2 bases, with 11 bases separating them. CDR3 length: 16 residues. The sequencing used peripheral blood, collected in the third trimester of pregnancy. This chain connects TRBV6-5 to TRBJ1-3; tentative D call: TRBD1 (5 bases). This sequence originates from a female donor with multiple sclerosis, enrolled in a pregnancy study. The CDR3 sequence: CASSYSPAGTGNTIYF. Written as DNA, the CDR3 is TGTGCCAGCAGTTACTCTCCGGCAGGGACTGGAAACACCATATATTTT.